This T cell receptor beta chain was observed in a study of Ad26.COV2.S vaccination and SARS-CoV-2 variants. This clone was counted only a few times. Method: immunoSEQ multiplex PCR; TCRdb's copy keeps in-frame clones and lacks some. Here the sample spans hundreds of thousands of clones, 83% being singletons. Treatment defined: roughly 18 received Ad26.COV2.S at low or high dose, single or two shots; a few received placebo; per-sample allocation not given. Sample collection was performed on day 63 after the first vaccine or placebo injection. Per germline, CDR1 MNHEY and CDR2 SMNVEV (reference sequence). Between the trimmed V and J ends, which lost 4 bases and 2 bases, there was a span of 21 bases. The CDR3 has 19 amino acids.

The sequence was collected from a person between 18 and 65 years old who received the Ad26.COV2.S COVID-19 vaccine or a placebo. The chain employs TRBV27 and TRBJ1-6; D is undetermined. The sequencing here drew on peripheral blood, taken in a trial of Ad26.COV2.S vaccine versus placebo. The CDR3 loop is CASSSPRWIGRTYNSPLHF. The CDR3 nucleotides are TGTGCCAGCAGTTCCCCCAGATGGATCGGGAGAACCTATAATTCACCCCTCCACTTT.